This T cell receptor (beta chain) was captured in a study of shared clonotypes between healthy human individuals. Study-level findings and limits: In several donors, about 5% of naive CD4 clonotypes appeared in common. Generation probabilities were higher for clonotypes shared across all four sorted-subset donors than for unshared ones.

Comment on this clone: Antigen: not known.

The CDR3 consists of 12 residues. V lost 6 bases to trimming and J lost 10 bases, with 15 bases between them. Germline assignment: CDR1 MDHEN and CDR2 SYDVKM. The study drew its donors from healthy HIV-negative adults without recent acute infections or vaccinations. Some clones are missing from TCRdb's copy, which holds only in-frame ones; the method was immunoSEQ multiplex PCR. The table shows 2 million to 2.5 million clones, with around 90% occurring only once. This receptor was taken from a man aged 18 to 29 in good health. Some clones in this sample may be carry-over from other donors' samples. The J gene is TRBJ1-1, the V gene TRBV28; unclear D gene. The material sequenced was naive CD4+ T cells from PBMCs. Subset described: CD45RA+ positively selected. As DNA, the CDR3 is TGTGCCAGCAGCCCGACGTGGGCTGGAGCTTTCTTT. Its translation: CASSPTWAGAFF.